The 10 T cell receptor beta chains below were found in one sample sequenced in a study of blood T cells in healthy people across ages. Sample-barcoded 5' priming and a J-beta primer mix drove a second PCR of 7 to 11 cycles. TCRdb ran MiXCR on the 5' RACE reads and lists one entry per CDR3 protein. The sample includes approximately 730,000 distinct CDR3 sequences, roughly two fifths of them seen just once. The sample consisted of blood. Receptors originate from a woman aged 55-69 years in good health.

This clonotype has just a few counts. CDR3 loop: CSARGPLGRAGGSNEQFF. CDR3 coding DNA: TGCAGTGCTAGAGGCCCCCTCGGACGGGCGGGGGGGAGTAATGAGCAGTTCTTC. V is TRBV20-1 and J is TRBJ2-1; 9 positions match TRBD2. CDR1 is DFQATT and CDR2 is SNEGSKA in the germline V gene (reference sequence). The J segment lost 7 bases and the V segment lost 1 base, leaving 17 bases of the junction unmatched. The length of the CDR3 is 18 residues.

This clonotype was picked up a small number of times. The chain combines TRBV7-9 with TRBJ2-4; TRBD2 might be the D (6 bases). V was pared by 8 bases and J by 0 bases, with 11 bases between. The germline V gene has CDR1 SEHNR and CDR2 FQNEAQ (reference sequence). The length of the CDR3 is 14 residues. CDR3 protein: CASPPGVAKNIQYF. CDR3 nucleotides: TGTGCCAGCCCCCCGGGGGTAGCCAAAAACATTCAGTACTTC.

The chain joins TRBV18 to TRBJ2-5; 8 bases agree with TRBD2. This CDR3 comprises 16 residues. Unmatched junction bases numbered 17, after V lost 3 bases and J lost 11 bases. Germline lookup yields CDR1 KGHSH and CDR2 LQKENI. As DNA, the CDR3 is TGTGCCAGCTCACCCGCCGGACTAGCAGGGAGTAGTGAGCAGTACTTC. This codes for CASSPAGLAGSSEQYF.

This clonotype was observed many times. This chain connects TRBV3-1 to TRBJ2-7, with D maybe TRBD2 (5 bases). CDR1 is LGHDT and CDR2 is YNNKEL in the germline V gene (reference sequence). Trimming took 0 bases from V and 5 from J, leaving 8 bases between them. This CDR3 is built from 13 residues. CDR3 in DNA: TGTGCCAGCAGCCAAGATTGGGGAGACGAGCAGTACTTC. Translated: CASSQDWGDEQYF.

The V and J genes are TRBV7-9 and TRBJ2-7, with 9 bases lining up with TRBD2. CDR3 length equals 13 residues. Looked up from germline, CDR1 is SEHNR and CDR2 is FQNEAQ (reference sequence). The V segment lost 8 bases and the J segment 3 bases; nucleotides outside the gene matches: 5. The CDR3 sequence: CASGAGGNYEQYF. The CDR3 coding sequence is TGTGCCAGCGGAGCGGGAGGTAACTACGAGCAGTACTTC. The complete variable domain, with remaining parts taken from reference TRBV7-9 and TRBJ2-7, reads DTGVSQNPRHKITKRGQNVTFRCDPISEHNRLYWYRQTLGQGPEFLTYFQNEAQLEKSRLLSDRFSAERPKGSFSTLEIQRTEQGDSAMYLCASGAGGNYEQYFGPGTRLTVT.

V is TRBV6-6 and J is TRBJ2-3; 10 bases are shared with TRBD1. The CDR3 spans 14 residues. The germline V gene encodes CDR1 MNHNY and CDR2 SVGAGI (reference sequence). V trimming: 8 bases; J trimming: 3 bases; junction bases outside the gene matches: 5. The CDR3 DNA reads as TGTGCCAGCGACCCGGGACAGGGGACAGATACGCAGTATTTT. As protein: CASDPGQGTDTQYF.

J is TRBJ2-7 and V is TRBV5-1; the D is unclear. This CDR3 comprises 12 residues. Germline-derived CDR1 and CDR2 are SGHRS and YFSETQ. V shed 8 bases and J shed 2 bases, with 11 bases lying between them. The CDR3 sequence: CASASAPYEQYF. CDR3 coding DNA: TGCGCCAGTGCAAGTGCCCCCTACGAGCAGTACTTC.

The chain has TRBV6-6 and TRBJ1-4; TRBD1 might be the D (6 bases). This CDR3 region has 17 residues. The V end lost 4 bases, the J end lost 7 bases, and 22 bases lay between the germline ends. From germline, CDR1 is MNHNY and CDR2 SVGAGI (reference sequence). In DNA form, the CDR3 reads TGTGCCAGCAGTTGGCCCAAGACAGGCGGAGGTAGTGAAAAACTGTTTTTT. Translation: CASSWPKTGGGSEKLFF.

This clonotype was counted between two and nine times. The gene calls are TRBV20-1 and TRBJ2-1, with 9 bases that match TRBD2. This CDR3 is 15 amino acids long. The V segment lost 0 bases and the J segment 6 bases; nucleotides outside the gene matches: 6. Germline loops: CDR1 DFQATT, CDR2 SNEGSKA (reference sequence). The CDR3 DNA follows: TGCAGTGCTAGAGAGAGAGCGGGAGGCCTCAATGAGCAGTTCTTC. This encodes CSARERAGGLNEQFF.

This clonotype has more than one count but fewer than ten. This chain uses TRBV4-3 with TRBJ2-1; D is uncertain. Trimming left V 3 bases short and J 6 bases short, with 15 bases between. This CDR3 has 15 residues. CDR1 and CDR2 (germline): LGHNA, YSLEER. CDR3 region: CASSHYRVGFNEQFF. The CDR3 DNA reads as TGCGCCAGCAGCCATTACCGAGTTGGTTTCAATGAGCAGTTCTTC.